The present entry profiles one T cell receptor beta chain with its context. What it binds is unknown. Both 60 Vbeta primers and 13 Jbeta primers went into the PCR. The method was immunoSEQ multiplex PCR; TCRdb's version includes in-frame clones alone and lacks a portion of them. Altogether roughly 140,000 clones are present, just under 70% being singletons, with the ten largest covering almost 4.5%. This record belongs to a study of cytomegalovirus exposure and HLA in healthy donors. Study summary: An earlier analysis identified 120 million or so unique TCR beta sequences in some 180 million T cells.

Study-wide points: Specificity for CMV antigens was confirmed in vitro for a few of the CMV-associated chains. The authors later linked a missense DCLRE1C variant to TCR beta V- and J-gene trimming.

The CDR3 spans 14 residues. The V gene lost 8 bases and the J gene lost 0 bases, with 14 bases spanning the gap. From germline, CDR1 is SGHRS and CDR2 YFSETQ. This sequence was found in a man between 60 and 70 years old in good health and CMV-seronegative. The rearrangement uses TRBV5-1 and TRBJ1-1; TRBD1 might be the D (5 bases). Source material: PBMCs. This CDR3 reads CASREGSMNTEAFF. The CDR3 region has the DNA TGCGCCAGTCGGGAGGGGAGCATGAACACTGAAGCTTTCTTT.